This T cell receptor (beta chain) was captured by sequencing in a study of blood T cell repertoires in COVID-19. The overall study: Acute and convalescent COVID-19 samples came from the United States, Italy and Spain.

As processed by the authors: Researchers report that nucleated cell counts were estimated from reference gene primer amplification. The protocol was immunoSEQ multiplex PCR, while the TCRdb copy is restricted to in-frame clones and leaves out a portion. Clonal size and the V and J genes are those of that table, whereas D and trimming came from the DNA. In the table there are under 300,000 clones, roughly 84% of which are singletons. The sample taken for sequencing was peripheral blood. The clonotype comes from a woman aged 40 to 50 who had recovered from COVID-19.

The CDR3 DNA reads as TGTGCCAGTGGGACTGAGTCCTACAATGAGCAGTTCTTC. Its translation: CASGTESYNEQFF. The chain combines TRBV19 with TRBJ2-1; D is possibly TRBD2 (6 bases). Germline lookup yields CDR1 LNHDA and CDR2 SQIVND (reference sequence). Trimming left V 8 bases short and J 1 base short, with 9 bases between. The CDR3 runs 13 residues.